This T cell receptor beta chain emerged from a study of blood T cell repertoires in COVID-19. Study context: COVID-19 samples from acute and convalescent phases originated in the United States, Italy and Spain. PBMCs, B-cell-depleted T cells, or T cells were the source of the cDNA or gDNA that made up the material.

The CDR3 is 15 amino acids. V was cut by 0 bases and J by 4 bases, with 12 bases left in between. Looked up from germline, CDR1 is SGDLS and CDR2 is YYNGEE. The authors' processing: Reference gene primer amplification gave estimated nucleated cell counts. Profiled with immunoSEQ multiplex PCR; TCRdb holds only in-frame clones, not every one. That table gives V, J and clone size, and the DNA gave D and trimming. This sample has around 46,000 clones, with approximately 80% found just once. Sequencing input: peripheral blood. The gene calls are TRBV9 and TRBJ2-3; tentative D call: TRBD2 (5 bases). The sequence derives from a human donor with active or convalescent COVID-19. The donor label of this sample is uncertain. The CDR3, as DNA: TGTGCCAGCAGCGTAGGGTGGGAGTACGCAGATACGCAGTATTTT. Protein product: CASSVGWEYADTQYF.